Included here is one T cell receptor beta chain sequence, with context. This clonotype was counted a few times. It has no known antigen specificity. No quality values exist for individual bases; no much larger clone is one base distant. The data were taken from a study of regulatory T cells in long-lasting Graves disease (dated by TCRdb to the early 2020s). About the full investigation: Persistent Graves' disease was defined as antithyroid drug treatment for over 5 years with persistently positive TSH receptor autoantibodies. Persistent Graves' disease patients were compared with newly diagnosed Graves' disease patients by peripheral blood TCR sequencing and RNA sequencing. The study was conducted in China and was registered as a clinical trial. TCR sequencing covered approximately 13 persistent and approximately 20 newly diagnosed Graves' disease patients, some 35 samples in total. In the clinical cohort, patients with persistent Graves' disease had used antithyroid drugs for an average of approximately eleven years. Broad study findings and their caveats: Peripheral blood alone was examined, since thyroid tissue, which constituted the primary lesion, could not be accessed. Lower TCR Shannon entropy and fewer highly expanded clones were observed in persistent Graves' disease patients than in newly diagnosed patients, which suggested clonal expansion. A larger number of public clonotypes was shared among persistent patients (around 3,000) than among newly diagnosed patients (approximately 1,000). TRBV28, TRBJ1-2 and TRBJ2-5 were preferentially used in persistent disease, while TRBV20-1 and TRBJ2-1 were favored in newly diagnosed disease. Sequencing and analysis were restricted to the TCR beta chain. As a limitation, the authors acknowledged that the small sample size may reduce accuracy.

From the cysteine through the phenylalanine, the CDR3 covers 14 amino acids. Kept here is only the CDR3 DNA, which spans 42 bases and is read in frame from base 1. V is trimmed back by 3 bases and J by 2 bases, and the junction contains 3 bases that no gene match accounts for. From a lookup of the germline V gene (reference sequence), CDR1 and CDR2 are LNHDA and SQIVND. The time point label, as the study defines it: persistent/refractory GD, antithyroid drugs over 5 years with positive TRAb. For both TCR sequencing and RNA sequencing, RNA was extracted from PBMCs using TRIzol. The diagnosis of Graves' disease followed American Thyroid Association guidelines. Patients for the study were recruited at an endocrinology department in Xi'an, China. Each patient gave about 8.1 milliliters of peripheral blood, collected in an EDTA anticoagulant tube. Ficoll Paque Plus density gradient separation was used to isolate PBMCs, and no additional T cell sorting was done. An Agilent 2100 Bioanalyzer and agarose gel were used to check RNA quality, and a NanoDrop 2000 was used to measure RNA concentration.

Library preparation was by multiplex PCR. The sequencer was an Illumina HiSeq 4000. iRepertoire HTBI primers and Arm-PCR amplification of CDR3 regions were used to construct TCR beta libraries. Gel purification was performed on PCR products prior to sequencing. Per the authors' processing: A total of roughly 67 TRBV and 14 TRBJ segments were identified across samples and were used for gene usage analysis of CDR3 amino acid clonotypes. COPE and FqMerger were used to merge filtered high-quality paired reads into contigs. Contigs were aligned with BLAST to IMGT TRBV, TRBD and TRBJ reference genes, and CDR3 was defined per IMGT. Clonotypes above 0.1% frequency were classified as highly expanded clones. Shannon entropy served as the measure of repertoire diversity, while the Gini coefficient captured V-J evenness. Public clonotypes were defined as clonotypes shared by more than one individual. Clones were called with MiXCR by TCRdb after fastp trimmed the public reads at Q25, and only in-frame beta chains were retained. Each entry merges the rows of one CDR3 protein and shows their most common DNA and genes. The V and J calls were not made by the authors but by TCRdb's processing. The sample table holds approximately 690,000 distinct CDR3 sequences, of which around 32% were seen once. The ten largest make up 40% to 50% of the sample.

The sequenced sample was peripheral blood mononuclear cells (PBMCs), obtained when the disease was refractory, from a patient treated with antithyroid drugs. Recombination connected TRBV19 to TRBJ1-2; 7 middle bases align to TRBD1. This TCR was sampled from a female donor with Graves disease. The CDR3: CASSIRGANYGYTF. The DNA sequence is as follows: TGTGCCAGTAGTATCAGGGGGGCGAACTATGGCTACACCTTC.